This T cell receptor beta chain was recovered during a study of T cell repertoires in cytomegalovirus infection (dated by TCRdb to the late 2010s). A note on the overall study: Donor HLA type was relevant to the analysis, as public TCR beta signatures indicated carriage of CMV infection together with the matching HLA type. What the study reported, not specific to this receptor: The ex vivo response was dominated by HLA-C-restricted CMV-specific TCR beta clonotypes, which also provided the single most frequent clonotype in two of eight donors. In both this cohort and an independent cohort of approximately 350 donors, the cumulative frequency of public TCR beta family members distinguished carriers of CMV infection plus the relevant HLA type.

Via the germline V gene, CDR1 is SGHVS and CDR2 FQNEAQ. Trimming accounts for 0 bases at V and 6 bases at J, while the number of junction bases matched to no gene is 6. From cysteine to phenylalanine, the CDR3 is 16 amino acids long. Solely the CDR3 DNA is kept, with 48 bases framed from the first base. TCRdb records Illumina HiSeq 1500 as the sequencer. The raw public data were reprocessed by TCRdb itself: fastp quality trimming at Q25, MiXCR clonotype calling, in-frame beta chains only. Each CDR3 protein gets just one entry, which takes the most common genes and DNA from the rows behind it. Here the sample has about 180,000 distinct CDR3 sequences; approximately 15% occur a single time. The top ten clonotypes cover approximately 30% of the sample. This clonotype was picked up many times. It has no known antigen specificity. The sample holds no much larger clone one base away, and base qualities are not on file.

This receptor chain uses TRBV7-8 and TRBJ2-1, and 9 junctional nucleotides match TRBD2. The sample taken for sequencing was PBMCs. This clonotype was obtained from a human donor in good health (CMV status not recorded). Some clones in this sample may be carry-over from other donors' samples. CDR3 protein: CASSLASGSFFNEQFF. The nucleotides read TGTGCCAGCAGCTTAGCTAGCGGGAGTTTTTTCAATGAGCAGTTCTTC.